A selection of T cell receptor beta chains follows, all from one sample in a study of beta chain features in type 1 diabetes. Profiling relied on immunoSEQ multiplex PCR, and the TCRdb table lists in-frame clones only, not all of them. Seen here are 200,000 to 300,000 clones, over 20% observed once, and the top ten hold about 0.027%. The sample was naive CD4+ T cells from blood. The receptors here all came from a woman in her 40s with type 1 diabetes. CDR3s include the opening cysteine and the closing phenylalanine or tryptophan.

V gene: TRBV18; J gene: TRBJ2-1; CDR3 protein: CASSPPGLRGEQFF
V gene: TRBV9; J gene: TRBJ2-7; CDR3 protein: CASSVMGESSYEQYF
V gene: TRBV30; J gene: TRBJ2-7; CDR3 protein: CAWKKGRDFGEQYF
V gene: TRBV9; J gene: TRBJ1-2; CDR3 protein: CASSVEAGRYGYTF
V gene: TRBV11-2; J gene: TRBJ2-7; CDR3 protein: CASSSRLVSYEQYF
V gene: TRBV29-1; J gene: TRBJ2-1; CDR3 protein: CSVEGSAHYNEQFF
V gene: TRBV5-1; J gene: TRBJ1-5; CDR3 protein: CASSYGNSNQPQHF
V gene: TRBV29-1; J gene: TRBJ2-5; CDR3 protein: CSVGRAEETQYF
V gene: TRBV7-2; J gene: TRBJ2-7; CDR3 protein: CASSTSSYEQYF
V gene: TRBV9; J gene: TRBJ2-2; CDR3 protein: CASSVGGRGTGELFF
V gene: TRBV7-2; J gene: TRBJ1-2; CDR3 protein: CASSSHVGYGYTF
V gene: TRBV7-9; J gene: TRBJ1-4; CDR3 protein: CASARFDPTGEKLFF
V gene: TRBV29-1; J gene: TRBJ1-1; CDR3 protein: CSALTGVTEAFF
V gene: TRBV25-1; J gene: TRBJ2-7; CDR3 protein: CASSEGALYEQYF
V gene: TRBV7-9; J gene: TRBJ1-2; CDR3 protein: CASSLQASGYTF
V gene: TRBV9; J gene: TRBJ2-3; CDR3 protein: CASSVERRTDTQYF
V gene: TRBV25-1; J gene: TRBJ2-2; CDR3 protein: CASSPSGRNTGELFF
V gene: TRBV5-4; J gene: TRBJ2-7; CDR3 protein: CASSSQYEQYF
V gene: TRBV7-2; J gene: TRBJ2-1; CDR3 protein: CASSVGTSGDNEQFF
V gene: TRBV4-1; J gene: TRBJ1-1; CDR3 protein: CASSGQGNTEAFF
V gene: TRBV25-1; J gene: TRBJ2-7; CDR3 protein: CASSDRGHEQYF
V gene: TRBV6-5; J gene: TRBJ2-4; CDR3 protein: CASSYGGAAENIQYF
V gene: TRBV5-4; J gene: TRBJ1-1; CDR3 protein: CASRPSGGPPEAFF
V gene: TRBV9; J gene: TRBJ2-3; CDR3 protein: CASSVGQDTQYF
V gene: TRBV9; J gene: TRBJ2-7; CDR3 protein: CASSAQQGAQYF
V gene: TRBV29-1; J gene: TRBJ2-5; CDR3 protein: CSVNRGLAGEYF
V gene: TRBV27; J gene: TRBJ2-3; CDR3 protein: CASSFFADTQYF
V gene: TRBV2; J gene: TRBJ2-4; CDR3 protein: CASSEAGQPNIQYF
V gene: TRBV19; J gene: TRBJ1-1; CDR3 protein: CASRKQGGNTEAFF
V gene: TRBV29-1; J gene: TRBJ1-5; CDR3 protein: CSVLTGLNQPQHF
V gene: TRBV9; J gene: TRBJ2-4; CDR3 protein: CASSAPGPGDIQYF
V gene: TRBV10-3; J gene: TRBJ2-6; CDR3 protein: CAISVSAPGSGANVLTF
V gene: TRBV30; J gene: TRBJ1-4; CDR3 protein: CAWIPTGGKLFF
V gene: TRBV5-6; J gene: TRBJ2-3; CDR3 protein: CASSLTGLSTDTQYF
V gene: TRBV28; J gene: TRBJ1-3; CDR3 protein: CASSGTLVSGNTIYF
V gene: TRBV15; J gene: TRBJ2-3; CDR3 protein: CATSRDRQTDTQYF
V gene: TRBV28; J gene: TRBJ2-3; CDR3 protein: CASRPTGIADTQYF
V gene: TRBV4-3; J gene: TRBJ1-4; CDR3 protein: CASSPRGRDNEKLFF
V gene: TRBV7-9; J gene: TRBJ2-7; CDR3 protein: CASSATYARDRGLYEQYF
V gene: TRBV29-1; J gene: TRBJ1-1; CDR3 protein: CSSTGTGGLMTFF
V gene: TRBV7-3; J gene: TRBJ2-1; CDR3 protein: CASSQVPGLAGEEQFF
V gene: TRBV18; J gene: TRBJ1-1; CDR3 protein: CASSRLTENTEAFF
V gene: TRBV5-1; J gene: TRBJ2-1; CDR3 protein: CATWTQPGQGYNEQFF
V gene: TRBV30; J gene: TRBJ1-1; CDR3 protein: CAWNRPGQGVNTEAFF
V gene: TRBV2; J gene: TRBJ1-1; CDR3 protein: CASSERDRVNTEAFF
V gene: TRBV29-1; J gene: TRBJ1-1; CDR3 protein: CSVLGQGGGILNTEAFF
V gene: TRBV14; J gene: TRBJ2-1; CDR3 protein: CASSQERGLLHNEQFF
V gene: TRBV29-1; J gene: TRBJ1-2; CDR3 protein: CSVLRDSDGYTF
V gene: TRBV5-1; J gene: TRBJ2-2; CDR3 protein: CASSIGTDTGELFF
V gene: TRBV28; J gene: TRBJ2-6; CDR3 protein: CASSPGWVKGANVLTF
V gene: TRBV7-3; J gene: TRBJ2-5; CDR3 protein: CASSWDSQETQYF
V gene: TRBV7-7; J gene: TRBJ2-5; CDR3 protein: CASSPRGGSQETQYF
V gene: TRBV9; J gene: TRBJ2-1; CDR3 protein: CASSVVGGSNEQFF
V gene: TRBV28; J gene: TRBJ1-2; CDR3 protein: CASSLGRAGGYTF